These T cell receptor beta chains were read from a single sample in a study of blood T cell repertoires in COVID-19. Sequencing used immunoSEQ multiplex PCR; TCRdb keeps in-frame clones, though not all of them. The repertoire holds approximately 300,000 clones, with approximately 84% as singletons. Sequencing input: PBMCs or T cells enriched from blood (not recorded which). The receptor set was obtained from a woman in her late teens or twenties who had recovered from COVID-19. Each CDR3 is given with its conserved first and last residue. The D gene is left open where the match is weak. A row's size may be missing; if present it is once, few, many or a size class.

j_call clone_size v_call d_call cdr3_aa cdr3_nt
TRBJ1-1 . TRBV28 TRBD1 CASLSPPGGMNTEAFF TGTGCCAGCCTAAGTCCCCCAGGGGGCATGAACACTGAAGCTTTCTTT
TRBJ2-5 . TRBV5-1 TRBD1 CASSLGQGVETQYF TGCGCCAGCAGCTTGGGACAGGGGGTAGAGACCCAGTACTTC
TRBJ2-3 . TRBV25-1 TRBD1 CASRDTGGSDTQYF TGTGCCAGCAGAGATACAGGGGGTTCAGATACGCAGTATTTT
TRBJ2-1 once TRBV3-1/TRBV3-2 . CASSQDSVPYNEQFF TGTGCCAGCAGCCAAGATTCCGTCCCCTACAATGAGCAGTTCTTC
TRBJ2-1 few TRBV27 TRBD1 CASSLRDSPYNEQFF TGTGCCAGCAGTCTCCGGGACAGCCCCTACAATGAGCAGTTCTTC
TRBJ2-7 . TRBV4-1 . CASSQARGSSYEQYF TGCGCCAGCAGCCAAGCCAGGGGCAGCTCCTACGAGCAGTACTTC
TRBJ1-5 few TRBV5-8 . CASSFSGGGYQPQHF TGTGCCAGCAGCTTTTCTGGGGGCGGCTATCAGCCCCAGCATTTT
TRBJ2-1 few TRBV3-1/TRBV3-2 . CASSQDGAWEQFF TGTGCCAGCAGCCAAGATGGGGCGTGGGAGCAGTTCTTC
TRBJ1-2 . TRBV4-1 . CASSQEAVVNGYTF TGCGCCAGCAGCCAAGAGGCGGTGGTGAATGGCTACACCTTC
TRBJ1-5 many TRBV10-3 TRBD1 CAISVGQGGNQPQHF TGTGCCATCAGTGTAGGTCAGGGGGGCAATCAGCCCCAGCATTTT
TRBJ2-7 . TRBV28 TRBD2 CASQGGGSFYEQYF TGTGCCAGCCAAGGTGGCGGGAGTTTCTACGAGCAGTACTTC
TRBJ1-5 . TRBV7-2 TRBD1 CASRPGTGGNQPQHF TGTGCCAGCAGACCTGGGACAGGGGGCAATCAGCCCCAGCATTTT
TRBJ1-2 . TRBV18 TRBD1 CASSPRDRGDYGYTF TGTGCCAGCTCACCACGGGACAGGGGTGACTATGGCTACACCTTC
TRBJ1-2 . TRBV12-3/TRBV12-4 . CASSETGTNGYTF TGTGCCAGCAGCGAAACAGGGACGAATGGCTACACCTTC
TRBJ1-1 . TRBV19 . CASSARTTPEAFF TGTGCCAGTAGTGCGCGGACTACCCCTGAAGCTTTCTTT
TRBJ1-2 . TRBV28 . CASSFRGPRGYGYTF TGTGCCAGCAGTTTCAGGGGACCTAGGGGCTATGGCTACACCTTC
TRBJ2-3 . TRBV3-1/TRBV3-2 . CASSQERDSTDTQYF TGTGCCAGCAGCCAAGAGCGGGACAGCACAGATACGCAGTATTTT
TRBJ1-2 . TRBV7-2 . CASSLDLGHWDSYTF TGTGCCAGCAGCTTAGACTTAGGACACTGGGACAGCTACACCTTC
TRBJ1-2 . TRBV7-3 TRBD1 CASSPGQPTNYGYTF TGTGCCAGCAGCCCGGGACAGCCAACTAACTATGGCTACACCTTC
TRBJ1-1 . TRBV28 . CASSLGGANTEAFF TGTGCCAGCAGTTTAGGGGGGGCGAACACTGAAGCTTTCTTT
TRBJ1-4 . TRBV28 . CASSGRAGSNEKLFF TGTGCCAGCAGTGGGAGAGCAGGCAGTAATGAAAAACTGTTTTTT
TRBJ2-7 few TRBV13 . CASSQPGVGAEQYF TGTGCCAGCAGCCAACCAGGGGTCGGAGCCGAGCAGTACTTC
TRBJ1-5 . TRBV18 . CASSPGGLSNQPQHF TGTGCCAGCTCTCCGGGGGGTTTATCGAATCAGCCCCAGCATTTT
TRBJ1-2 . TRBV27 . CASSLLDTRGFYGYTF TGTGCCAGCAGTTTATTAGATACGAGGGGGTTCTATGGCTACACCTTC
TRBJ1-4 . TRBV10-1 TRBD1 CASTGARGRDEKLFF TGCGCCAGCACCGGGGCCAGGGGGCGCGATGAAAAACTGTTTTTT
TRBJ1-5 . TRBV28 . CASSLRPQHF TGTGCCAGCAGTTTGAGGCCCCAGCATTTT
TRBJ1-1 . TRBV7-9 . CASSTRTERPNTEAFF TGTGCCAGCAGCACTAGGACAGAGCGACCGAACACTGAAGCTTTCTTT
TRBJ1-1 . TRBV4-2 . CASSQASGKAGWTEAFF TGTGCCAGCAGCCAAGCCTCAGGCAAGGCTGGTTGGACTGAAGCTTTCTTT
TRBJ1-6 few TRBV28 . CASSPRGSDSPLHF TGTGCCAGCAGCCCAAGGGGCTCAGACTCACCCCTCCACTTT
TRBJ1-1 . TRBV21-1 . CASSKAGQDRDTEAFF TGTGCCAGCAGCAAAGCGGGACAGGACCGGGACACTGAAGCTTTCTTT
TRBJ1-2 . TRBV6-5 TRBD1 CASSPQGSGYTF TGTGCCAGCAGTCCACAGGGGTCTGGCTACACCTTC
TRBJ2-7 . TRBV9 TRBD2 CASSPYGTSGNEQYF TGTGCCAGCAGCCCATACGGGACTAGCGGCAACGAGCAGTACTTC
TRBJ2-7 . TRBV29-1 . CSVADHTSEQYF TGCAGCGTAGCGGACCATACCAGCGAGCAGTACTTC
TRBJ2-7 . TRBV28 TRBD1 CASSLPGQGPYEQYF TGTGCCAGCAGTCTACCGGGACAGGGACCCTACGAGCAGTACTTC
TRBJ2-5 once TRBV7-9 . CASRLERETQYF TGTGCCAGCAGACTAGAGAGAGAGACCCAGTACTTC
TRBJ1-5 . TRBV30 . CACLAPNENQPQHF TGTGCCTGCCTTGCACCCAACGAGAATCAGCCCCAGCATTTT
TRBJ1-1 . TRBV19 . CASSIDRENPGAFF TGTGCCAGTAGTATAGATCGGGAGAATCCTGGGGCTTTCTTT
TRBJ1-2 . TRBV30 . CAWSVWERRTF TGTGCCTGGAGTGTTTGGGAGAGACGCACCTTC
TRBJ1-6 . TRBV18 TRBD1 CASSLGQSSFNSPLHF TGTGCCAGCTCACTGGGACAGAGTTCATTTAATTCACCCCTCCACTTT
TRBJ2-5 . TRBV3-1/TRBV3-2 . CASSQGTGSSPPETQYF TGTGCCAGCAGCCAAGGAACAGGCTCCAGCCCCCCAGAGACCCAGTACTTC
TRBJ1-2 . TRBV28 . CASSSTGGYTF TGTGCCAGCAGTTCCACAGGGGGCTACACCTTC
TRBJ2-5 . TRBV14 . CASSQGERDQETQYF TGTGCCAGCAGCCAAGGAGAGCGGGACCAAGAGACCCAGTACTTC
TRBJ2-7 . TRBV27 TRBD2 CASSLGGSPNEQYF TGTGCCAGCAGTTTAGGCGGGAGTCCCAACGAGCAGTACTTC
TRBJ1-1 once TRBV5-1 . CASTSDMNTEAFF TGCGCCAGCACCTCCGACATGAACACTGAAGCTTTCTTT
TRBJ2-7 . TRBV7-2 TRBD1 CASSLASAGTGRYEQYF TGTGCCAGCAGCTTAGCTTCAGCAGGGACAGGGCGCTACGAGCAGTACTTC
TRBJ2-3 . TRBV5-1 . CASSLAGGSADTQYF TGCGCCAGCAGCTTGGCGGGGGGCTCAGCAGATACGCAGTATTTT
TRBJ1-1 . TRBV19 . CASSQGSGDTEAFF TGTGCCAGTAGCCAGGGGAGTGGGGACACTGAAGCTTTCTTT